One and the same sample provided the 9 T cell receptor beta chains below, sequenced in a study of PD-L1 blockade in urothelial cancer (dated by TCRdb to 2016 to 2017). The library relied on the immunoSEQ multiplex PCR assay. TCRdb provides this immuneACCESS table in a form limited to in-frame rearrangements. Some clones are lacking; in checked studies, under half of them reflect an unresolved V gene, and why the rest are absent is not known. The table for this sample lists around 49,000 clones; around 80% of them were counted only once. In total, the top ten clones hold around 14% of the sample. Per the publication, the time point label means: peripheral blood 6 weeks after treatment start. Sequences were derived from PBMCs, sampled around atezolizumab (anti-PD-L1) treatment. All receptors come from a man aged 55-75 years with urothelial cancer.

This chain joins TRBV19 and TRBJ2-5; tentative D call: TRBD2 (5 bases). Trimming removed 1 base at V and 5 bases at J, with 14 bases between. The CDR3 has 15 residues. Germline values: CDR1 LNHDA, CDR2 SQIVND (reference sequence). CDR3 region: CASSIGRAGAETQYF. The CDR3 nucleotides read TGTGCCAGTAGTATAGGGCGGGCCGGCGCGGAGACCCAGTACTTC.

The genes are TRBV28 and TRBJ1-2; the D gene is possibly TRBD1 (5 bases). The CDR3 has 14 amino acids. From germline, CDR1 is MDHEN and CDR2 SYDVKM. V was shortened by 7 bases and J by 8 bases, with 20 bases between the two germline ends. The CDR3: CASTPPGGVGGYTF. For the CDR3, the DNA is TGTGCCAGCACCCCCCCGGGGGGGGTTGGGGGCTACACCTTC.

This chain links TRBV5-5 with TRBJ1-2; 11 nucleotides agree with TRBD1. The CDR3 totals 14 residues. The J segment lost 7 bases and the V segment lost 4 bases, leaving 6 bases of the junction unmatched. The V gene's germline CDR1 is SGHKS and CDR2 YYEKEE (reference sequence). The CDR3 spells CASSLGQGVGGYTF. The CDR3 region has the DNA TGTGCCAGCAGCCTGGGACAGGGGGTAGGTGGCTACACCTTC.

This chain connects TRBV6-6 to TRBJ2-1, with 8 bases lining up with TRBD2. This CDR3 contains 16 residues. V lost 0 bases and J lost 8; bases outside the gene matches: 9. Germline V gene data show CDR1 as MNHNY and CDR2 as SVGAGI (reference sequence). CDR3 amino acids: CASSYSAGGALDEQFF. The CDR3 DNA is TGTGCCAGCAGTTACTCTGCGGGGGGCGCGTTAGATGAGCAGTTCTTC.

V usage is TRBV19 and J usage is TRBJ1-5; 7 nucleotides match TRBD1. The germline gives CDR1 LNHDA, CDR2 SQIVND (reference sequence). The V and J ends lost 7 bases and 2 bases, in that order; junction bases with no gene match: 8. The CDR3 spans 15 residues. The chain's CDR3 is CASNTPGGGNQPQHF. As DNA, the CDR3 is TGTGCCAGTAACACACCAGGGGGTGGCAATCAGCCCCAGCATTTT. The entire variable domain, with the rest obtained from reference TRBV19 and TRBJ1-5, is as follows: DGGITQSPKYLFRKEGQNVTLSCEQNLNHDAMYWYRQDPGQGLRLIYYSQIVNDFQKGDIAEGYSVSREKKESFPLTVTSAQKNPTAFYLCASNTPGGGNQPQHFGDGTRLSIL.

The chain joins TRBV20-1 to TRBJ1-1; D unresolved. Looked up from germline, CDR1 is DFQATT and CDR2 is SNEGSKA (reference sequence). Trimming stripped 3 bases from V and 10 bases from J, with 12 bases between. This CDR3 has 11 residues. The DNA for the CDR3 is TGCAGTGCTAGCTCCCCTCCGGGAGCTTTCTTT. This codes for CSASSPPGAFF.

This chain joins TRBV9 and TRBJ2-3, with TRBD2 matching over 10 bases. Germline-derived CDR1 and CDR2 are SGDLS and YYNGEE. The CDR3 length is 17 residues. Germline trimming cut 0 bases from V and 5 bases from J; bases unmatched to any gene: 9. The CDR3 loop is CASSVATSGGAKDTQYF. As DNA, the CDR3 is TGTGCCAGCAGCGTAGCTACAAGCGGGGGGGCCAAAGATACGCAGTATTTT.

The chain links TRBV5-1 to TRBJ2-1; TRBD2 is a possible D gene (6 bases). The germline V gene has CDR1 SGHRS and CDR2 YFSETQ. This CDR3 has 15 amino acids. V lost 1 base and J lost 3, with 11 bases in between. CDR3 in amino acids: CASSLQEGRYNEQFF. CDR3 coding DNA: TGCGCCAGCAGCTTGCAGGAGGGCCGCTACAATGAGCAGTTCTTC. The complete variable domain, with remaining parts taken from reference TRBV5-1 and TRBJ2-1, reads KAGVTQTPRYLIKTRGQQVTLSCSPISGHRSVSWYQQTPGQGLQFLFEYFSETQRNKGNFPGRFSGRQFSNSRSEMNVSTLELGDSALYLCASSLQEGRYNEQFFGPGTRLTVL.

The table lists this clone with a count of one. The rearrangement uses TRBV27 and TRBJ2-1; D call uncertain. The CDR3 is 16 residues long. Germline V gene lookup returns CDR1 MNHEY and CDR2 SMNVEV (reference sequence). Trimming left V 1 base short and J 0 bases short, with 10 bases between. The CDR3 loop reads CASSLLGSHSYNEQFF. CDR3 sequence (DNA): TGTGCCAGCAGTTTATTGGGCAGCCACTCCTACAATGAGCAGTTCTTC.